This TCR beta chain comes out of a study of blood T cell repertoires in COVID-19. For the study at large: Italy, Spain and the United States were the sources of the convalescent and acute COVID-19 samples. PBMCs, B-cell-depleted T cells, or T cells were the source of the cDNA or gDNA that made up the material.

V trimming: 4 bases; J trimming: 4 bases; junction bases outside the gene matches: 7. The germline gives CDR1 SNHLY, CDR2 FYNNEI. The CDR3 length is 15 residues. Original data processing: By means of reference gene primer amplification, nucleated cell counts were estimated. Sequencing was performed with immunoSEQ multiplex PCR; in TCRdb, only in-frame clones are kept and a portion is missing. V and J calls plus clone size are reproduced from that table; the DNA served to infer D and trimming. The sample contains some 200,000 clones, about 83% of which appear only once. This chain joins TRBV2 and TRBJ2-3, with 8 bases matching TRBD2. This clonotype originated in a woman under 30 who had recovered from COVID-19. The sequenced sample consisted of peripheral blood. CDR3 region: CASSVVAGTPDTQYF. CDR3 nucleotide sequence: TGTGCCAGCAGTGTCGTAGCGGGAACCCCAGATACGCAGTATTTT.